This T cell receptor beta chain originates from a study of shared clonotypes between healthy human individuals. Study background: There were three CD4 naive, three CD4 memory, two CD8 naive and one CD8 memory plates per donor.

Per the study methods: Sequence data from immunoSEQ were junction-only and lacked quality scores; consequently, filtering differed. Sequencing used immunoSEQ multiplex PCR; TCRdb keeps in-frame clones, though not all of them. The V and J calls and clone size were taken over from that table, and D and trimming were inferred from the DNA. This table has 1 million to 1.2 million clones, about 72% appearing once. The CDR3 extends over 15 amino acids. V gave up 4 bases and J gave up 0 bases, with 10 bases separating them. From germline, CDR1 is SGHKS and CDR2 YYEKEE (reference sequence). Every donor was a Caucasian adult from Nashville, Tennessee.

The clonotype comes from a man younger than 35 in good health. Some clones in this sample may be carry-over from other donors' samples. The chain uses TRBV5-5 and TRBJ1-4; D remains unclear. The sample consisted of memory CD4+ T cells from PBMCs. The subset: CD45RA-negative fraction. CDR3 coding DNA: TGTGCCAGCAGCCCCCGACCTCCAACTAATGAAAAACTGTTTTTT. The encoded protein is CASSPRPPTNEKLFF.